The 19 T cell receptor beta chains below were found in one sample sequenced in a study of cytomegalovirus exposure and HLA in healthy donors. Amplification used 60 Vbeta primers and 13 Jbeta primers. Profiled with immunoSEQ multiplex PCR; TCRdb holds only in-frame clones, not every one. The data show over 130,000 clones, 78% seen once. Sequences were obtained from PBMCs. These receptors originate from a woman between 35 and 50 years old in good health and CMV-seropositive.

The rearrangement uses TRBV7-3 and TRBJ2-6; D is unresolved. This CDR3 has 15 residues. Trimming shortened V by 5 bases and J by 4 bases, and 12 bases separated the two germline ends. The germline V gene has CDR1 SGHTA and CDR2 FQGTGA. CDR3 region: CASSGTAAGANVLTF. For the CDR3, the DNA is TGTGCCAGCAGCGGAACAGCCGCCGGGGCCAACGTCCTGACTTTC.

As regards this clone: Sequence at one end of the junction differs from germline and may be a read error. This sample also contains other DNA sequences that code for the same CDR3. The chain uses TRBV14 and TRBJ2-3, with D unresolved. Germline assignment: CDR1 SGHDN and CDR2 FVKESK. The CDR3 loop spans 13 amino acids. The CDR3 nucleotides are TGTGCTAGCAGCCAAGCAGTCACAGATACGCAGTATTTT. It encodes CASSQAVTDTQYF. Variable domain in full (rest from reference TRBV14 and TRBJ2-3): EAGVTQFPSHSVIEKGQTVTLRCDPISGHDNLYWYRRVMGKEIKFLLHFVKESKQDESGMPNNRFLAERTGGTYSTLKVQPAELEDSGVYFCASSQAVTDTQYFGPGTRLTVL.

The J gene is TRBJ2-7, the V gene TRBV15; possibly TRBD1 for D (7 bases). Germline CDR1 and CDR2: LNHNV and YYDKDF (reference sequence). Trimming took off 3 bases at V and 1 base at J, with 19 bases between the two ends. CDR3 length: 17 amino acids. The chain's CDR3 is CATSSQYAQGGSYEQYF. CDR3 nucleotide sequence: TGTGCCACCAGCAGTCAATACGCCCAGGGGGGATCCTACGAGCAGTACTTC.

This clone was detected once. The chain recombines TRBV9 with TRBJ2-5; 10 positions match TRBD2. This CDR3 has 16 amino acids. Trimming cost V 0 bases and J 4 bases; bases outside gene matches: 6. Per germline, CDR1 SGDLS and CDR2 YYNGEE. The CDR3 bases are TGTGCCAGCAGCGTAGGGGCCCGGACTAGCGGAGAGACCCAGTACTTC. Translated: CASSVGARTSGETQYF. Variable domain in full (rest from reference TRBV9 and TRBJ2-5): DSGVTQTPKHLITATGQRVTLRCSPRSGDLSVYWYQQSLDQGLQFLIQYYNGEERAKGNILERFSAQQFPDLHSELNLSSLELGDSALYFCASSVGARTSGETQYFGPGTRLLVL.

V and J are TRBV15 and TRBJ1-1, with D tentatively TRBD1 (5 bases). CDR1 and CDR2 (germline): LNHNV, YYDKDF (reference sequence). V was trimmed by 4 bases and J by 1 base, leaving 13 bases between them. This CDR3 has 15 amino acids. CDR3 nucleotides: TGTGCCACCAGCAAAGATATAAGGGGGAACACTGAAGCTTTCTTT. Protein product: CATSKDIRGNTEAFF.

The CDR3 DNA follows: TGTGCCAGCAGACTCAGACTCCTTTACGAGCAGTACTTC. Amino acids: CASRLRLLYEQYF. The genes are TRBV28 and TRBJ2-7; D not resolved. Looked up from germline, CDR1 is MDHEN and CDR2 is SYDVKM. Trimming removed 6 bases at V and 4 bases at J, with 13 bases between. The CDR3 sequence is 13 residues long.

V and J are TRBV7-9 and TRBJ1-3, with D possibly TRBD1 on 5 matching bases. The CDR3 sequence is 14 residues long. Germline-derived CDR1 and CDR2 are SEHNR and FQNEAQ (reference sequence). Trimming removed 5 bases from V and 5 bases from J, with 13 bases in between. CDR3 sequence (DNA): TGTGCCAGCAGCAGCGGGACGGCAAGAAACACCATATATTTT. It yields the protein CASSSGTARNTIYF. The full variable domain, with the rest looked up from reference TRBV7-9 and TRBJ1-3, is DTGVSQNPRHKITKRGQNVTFRCDPISEHNRLYWYRQTLGQGPEFLTYFQNEAQLEKSRLLSDRFSAERPKGSFSTLEIQRTEQGDSAMYLCASSSGTARNTIYFGEGSWLTVV.

The rearrangement links TRBV6-1 to TRBJ2-2; perhaps TRBD1 as D (6 bases). Trimming removed 7 bases from V and 4 bases from J, with 13 bases in between. CDR3 size: 14 residues. Germline CDR1 is MNHNS and CDR2 is SASEGT. CDR3 DNA: TGTGCCAGCAACAGGGAGTTGGTCACCGGGGAGCTGTTTTTT. This codes for CASNRELVTGELFF.

The chain uses TRBV6-1 and TRBJ2-1, with D possibly being TRBD2 (5 bases). Trimming pared 10 bases from V and 0 bases from J, leaving 13 bases between. Looked up from germline, CDR1 is MNHNS and CDR2 is SASEGT. The CDR3 has 14 residues. The CDR3 bases are TGTGCCACCATAAGACTACTCTCCTACAATGAGCAGTTCTTC. As protein: CATIRLLSYNEQFF.

This chain links TRBV27 with TRBJ2-7; D might be TRBD2 (5 bases). This CDR3 has 13 residues. Germline CDR1 MNHEY, CDR2 SMNVEV (reference sequence). V was cut by 4 bases and J by 4 bases, with 11 bases left in between. CDR3 DNA sequence: TGTGCCAGCAGTTCCAAGAGCGGATACGAGCAGTACTTC. It yields the protein CASSSKSGYEQYF.

The count of this clone is one. The identical CDR3 is also encoded by other nucleotide sequences in the sample. J is TRBJ2-3 and V is TRBV5-1, with D perhaps matching TRBD2 (6 bases). Germline values: CDR1 SGHRS, CDR2 YFSETQ. The CDR3 covers 14 residues. The germline V and J ends were trimmed by 3 bases and 0 bases, with 8 bases remaining between them. CDR3 sequence: CASSSGTSTDTQYF. The CDR3 DNA follows: TGCGCCAGCAGCTCCGGGACTAGCACAGATACGCAGTATTTT.

The chain carries TRBV11-3 and TRBJ1-1, with D possibly TRBD1 on 6 matching bases. The length of the CDR3 is 12 residues. CDR1 is SGHNT, CDR2 YENEEA, per germline. The ends were cut back, 1 base at V and 7 bases at J, with 7 bases in the middle. The CDR3 nucleotides are TGTGCCAGCAGCTTAGGCAGGGGTGAAGCTTTCTTT. It encodes CASSLGRGEAFF.

CDR3 sequence: CASSLKGLGNEQFF. In DNA, the CDR3 is TGTGCCAGCAGCTTGAAGGGGCTGGGCAATGAGCAGTTCTTC. This chain connects TRBV5-4 to TRBJ2-1; D is possibly TRBD1 (5 bases). Germline V gene sequence: CDR1 SGHNT, CDR2 YYREEE (reference sequence). The CDR3 has 14 residues. Deletions cut 1 base from V and 6 bases from J, with 11 bases between.

The CDR3 protein is CSVEGPSGREGTDTQYF. In DNA form, the CDR3 reads TGCAGCGTTGAAGGGCCTAGCGGGAGGGAGGGCACAGATACGCAGTATTTT. This rearrangement joins TRBV29-1 to TRBJ2-3, with 12 bases aligning to TRBD2. Germline CDR1 reads SQVTM; CDR2 reads ANQGSEA. J was trimmed by 1 base and V by 1 base; bases with no gene match: 6. CDR3 length: 17 residues.

The genes are TRBV27 and TRBJ2-3, with 12 bases that match TRBD2. Germline V gene data show CDR1 as MNHEY and CDR2 as SMNVEV (reference sequence). J lost 5 bases, V lost 6 bases, and 9 bases had no gene match. The CDR3 has 16 residues. CDR3 in DNA: TGTGCCAGCAGCCCCGGGCCGGGACTAGCGGGAGATACGCAGTATTTT. Encoded protein: CASSPGPGLAGDTQYF.

The chain employs TRBV5-1 and TRBJ2-7; D is possibly TRBD1 (7 bases). Germline loops: CDR1 SGHRS, CDR2 YFSETQ. The germline V and J ends were trimmed by 0 bases and 9 bases, with 22 bases remaining between them. The CDR3 runs to 16 residues. The CDR3 DNA reads as TGCGCCAGCAGCTTGGGCGGGACAGAGGGTCTACGAATGCAGTACTTC. It encodes CASSLGGTEGLRMQYF.

The V and J genes are TRBV6-4 and TRBJ1-4; D is unclear. The CDR3 runs to 18 residues. The V and J ends lost 3 bases and 5 bases respectively, with 22 bases between them. The germline V gene has CDR1 MRHNA and CDR2 SNTAGT. The CDR3 reads CASSERSSLLVDNEKLFF. Written as DNA, the CDR3 is TGTGCCAGCAGTGAGCGTAGCAGTCTCCTAGTCGACAATGAAAAACTGTTTTTT.

The V call is TRBV6-5, the J call TRBJ2-3, with 7 positions matching TRBD2. CDR1 is MNHEY and CDR2 is SVGAGI in the germline V gene. The CDR3 extends over 15 amino acids. V was clipped by 0 bases and J by 0 bases; unmatched bases: 0. In DNA, the CDR3 is TGTGCCAGCAGTTACTCGGGACTAAGCACAGATACGCAGTATTTT. It codes for CASSYSGLSTDTQYF.

This clone was detected a few times. The sample has other DNA sequences that encode this CDR3 too. The chain has TRBV2 and TRBJ2-3; D not resolved. Trimming removed 5 bases at V and 2 bases at J, with 2 bases between. Looked up from germline, CDR1 is SNHLY and CDR2 is FYNNEI. This CDR3 spans 11 amino acids. The CDR3 here is CASSYTDTQYF. CDR3 sequence (DNA): TGTGCCAGCAGTTACACAGATACGCAGTATTTT.